These 15 T cell receptor beta chains were all obtained from the same sample, sequenced in a study of blood T cell repertoires in COVID-19. TCRdb's copy holds only in-frame clones and misses some; the assay was immunoSEQ multiplex PCR. The sample lists about 480,000 clones; roughly 90% were seen once. Sequencing used PBMCs or T cells enriched from blood (not recorded which). These receptors were collected from a woman aged 40 to 50 who had recovered from COVID-19.

To note about this clone: Other nucleotide sequences in the sample specify the same CDR3. The chain carries TRBV9 and TRBJ1-2; 8 nucleotides line up with TRBD1. V dropped 4 bases and J dropped 2; count of bases not matched to a gene: 4. The V gene's germline CDR1 is SGDLS and CDR2 YYNGEE. CDR3 size: 14 residues. This CDR3 reads CASSPRQGNYGYTF. CDR3 DNA: TGTGCCAGCAGCCCACGACAGGGGAACTATGGCTACACCTTC.

The CDR3 region has the DNA TGTGCCAGCAGTTCGGCAGGCCAACCAAACACTGAAGCTTTCTTT. Its protein is CASSSAGQPNTEAFF. V is TRBV27 and J is TRBJ1-1; D unclear. This CDR3 is built from 15 residues. V shed 4 bases and J shed 2 bases, with 14 bases lying between them. Germline V CDR1 and CDR2: MNHEY, SMNVEV (reference sequence).

This clone came up once. The chain recombines TRBV2 with TRBJ2-2; D might be TRBD1 (6 bases). V was cut by 0 bases and J by 0 bases, with 11 bases left in between. The germline V gene encodes CDR1 SNHLY and CDR2 FYNNEI. The CDR3 consists of 17 residues. The CDR3 DNA follows: TGTGCCAGCAGTGAAGCGTGGGGGCCAACGAACACCGGGGAGCTGTTTTTT. Protein: CASSEAWGPTNTGELFF.

The chain joins TRBV7-2 to TRBJ2-7; 11 bases agree with TRBD2. The trim removed 2 bases at V and 7 bases at J, leaving 7 bases unmatched. There are 15 residues in the CDR3. Germline-derived CDR1 and CDR2 are SGHTA and FQGNSA. CDR3 residues: CASSLTGLAVTEQYF. The CDR3 nucleotides read TGTGCCAGCAGCTTAACGGGACTAGCGGTTACTGAGCAGTACTTC. The full variable domain, completed using reference TRBV7-2 and TRBJ2-7, is GAGVSQSPSNKVTEKGKDVELRCDPISGHTALYWYRQSLGQGLEFLIYFQGNSAPDKSGLPSDRFSAERTGGSVSTLTIQRTQQEDSAVYLCASSLTGLAVTEQYFGPGTRLTVT.

This chain joins TRBV19 and TRBJ1-5; tentatively, D is TRBD1 (5 bases). This CDR3 region has 17 residues. The germline V and J ends were trimmed by 6 bases and 0 bases, with 18 bases remaining between them. Per germline, CDR1 LNHDA and CDR2 SQIVND (reference sequence). CDR3: CASSQGEGLHSNQPQHF. The CDR3 DNA sequence: TGTGCCAGTAGCCAGGGTGAGGGACTCCATAGCAATCAGCCCCAGCATTTT.

This chain joins TRBV5-8 and TRBJ2-7; 8 bases match TRBD2. The CDR3 consists of 15 residues. Germline-derived CDR1 and CDR2 are SGHTS and YDEGEE. The V and J ends lost 5 bases and 5 bases, in that order; junction bases with no gene match: 12. This chain's CDR3 is CASSPLSGTRNEQYF. CDR3 in DNA: TGTGCCAGCAGTCCCCTATCGGGGACTAGGAACGAGCAGTACTTC.

This clone was seen just once. The V and J genes are TRBV28 and TRBJ2-1; a possible D gene is TRBD2 (5 bases). This CDR3 has 11 amino acids. Per the germline V gene, CDR1 is MDHEN and CDR2 is SYDVKM. V lost 7 bases to trimming and J lost 7 bases, with 8 bases between them. This chain's CDR3 is CASKEENEQFF. The CDR3 DNA reads as TGTGCCAGCAAGGAGGAGAATGAGCAGTTCTTC.

In DNA form, the CDR3 reads TGCGCCAGCAGCCAAGAAGGACAGTCTGTCTATGGCTACACCTTC. It codes for CASSQEGQSVYGYTF. The chain combines TRBV4-1 with TRBJ1-2; a weak D match, TRBD1 (6 bases). This CDR3 contains 15 residues. Germline CDR1 is MGHRA and CDR2 is YSYEKL. Trimming took off 0 bases at V and 4 bases at J, with 12 bases between the two ends.

This chain's CDR3 is CASSRAGSSDEQFF. The CDR3 region has the DNA TGCGCCAGCAGCCGGGCCGGAAGTAGCGATGAGCAGTTCTTC. The rearrangement uses TRBV4-3 and TRBJ2-1; the D gene is possibly TRBD2 (5 bases). With 4 bases removed from V and 8 bases from J, the gap between germline ends came to 15 bases. Germline CDR1 LGHNA, CDR2 YSLEER. The CDR3 runs 14 residues.

The J gene is TRBJ2-3, the V gene TRBV29-1; perhaps TRBD2 as D (7 bases). This CDR3 has 15 residues. Between the trimmed V and J ends, which lost 3 bases and 0 bases, there was a span of 13 bases. Germline CDR1 is SQVTM and CDR2 is ANQGSEA. In nucleotides, the CDR3 is TGCAGCGTTGACGGCGGGGGCCGAAGCACAGATACGCAGTATTTT. As protein: CSVDGGGRSTDTQYF.

The J gene is TRBJ1-1, the V gene TRBV29-1; D ambiguous. From germline, CDR1 is SQVTM and CDR2 ANQGSEA. Trimming took off 6 bases at V and 4 bases at J, with 15 bases between the two ends. CDR3 length: 13 amino acids. The CDR3 here is CSVEGDAGTEAFF. CDR3 sequence (DNA): TGCAGCGTAGAGGGTGACGCAGGCACTGAAGCTTTCTTT.

The chain links TRBV6-5 to TRBJ1-2; D is unclear. The germline V gene has CDR1 MNHEY and CDR2 SVGAGI. The length of the CDR3 is 14 residues. The ends were cut back, 6 bases at V and 2 bases at J, with 13 bases in the middle. CDR3 in amino acids: CASSSGRRNYGYTF. CDR3 nucleotides: TGTGCCAGCAGCAGCGGACGGAGAAACTATGGCTACACCTTC.

The J gene is TRBJ1-3, the V gene TRBV4-3, with D possibly matching TRBD1 (5 bases). Trimming removed 0 bases from V and 0 bases from J, with 9 bases in between. The CDR3 is 16 amino acids. Germline values: CDR1 LGHNA, CDR2 YSLEER. The CDR3 nucleotides read TGCGCCAGCAGCCAAGATCAGGGTGGCTCTGGAAACACCATATATTTT. Translation: CASSQDQGGSGNTIYF.

This clone was picked up a small number of times. V usage is TRBV9 and J usage is TRBJ2-1; 7 nucleotides align to TRBD1. From germline, CDR1 is SGDLS and CDR2 YYNGEE. The CDR3 extends over 15 amino acids. J lost 0 bases, V lost 4 bases, and 4 bases had no gene match. CDR3 coding DNA: TGTGCCAGCAGCTCGACAGGGACCTCCTACAATGAGCAGTTCTTC. Translated: CASSSTGTSYNEQFF.

The rearrangement links TRBV28 to TRBJ1-5; D possibly corresponds to TRBD1 (5 bases). Germline V gene data show CDR1 as MDHEN and CDR2 as SYDVKM. Trimming shortened V by 3 bases and J by 2 bases, and 14 bases separated the two germline ends. The CDR3 covers 16 residues. The CDR3 reads CASSLGRLWGNQPQHF. The CDR3 nucleotides are TGTGCCAGCAGTTTGGGGCGACTCTGGGGCAATCAGCCCCAGCATTTT.